The rows below give T cell receptor beta chains drawn from one sample of a study of blood T cell repertoires in COVID-19. The protocol was immunoSEQ multiplex PCR, while the TCRdb copy is restricted to in-frame clones and leaves out a portion. The repertoire holds about 100,000 clones, with approximately 84% as singletons. The material sequenced was peripheral blood. The receptors were gathered from a man aged 25-45 years in a cohort sampled during active COVID-19. CDR3s include the opening cysteine and the closing phenylalanine or tryptophan. Each record gives: J gene, V gene, CDR3 protein.

>TRBJ2-6|TRBV2
CASSATSAGGPYGANVLTF
>TRBJ1-5|TRBV24-1
CATSGRDNNQPQHF
>TRBJ2-7|TRBV5-5
CASSLVLTGAYEQYF
>TRBJ1-6|TRBV27
CASSSQRDRGPLDNSPLHF
>TRBJ2-2|TRBV5-6
CAGSRGTGELFF
>TRBJ1-5|TRBV5-4
CASSSSGENQPQHF
>TRBJ1-2|TRBV7-9
CASSNDRTPHYGYTF
>TRBJ1-2|TRBV2
CATNRDREYGYTF
>TRBJ2-5|TRBV5-4
CASSLAAGGHETQYF
>TRBJ1-5|TRBV5-5
CASSMRDRGLAQPQHF
>TRBJ2-7|TRBV6-5
CASTPRGGGSYEQYF